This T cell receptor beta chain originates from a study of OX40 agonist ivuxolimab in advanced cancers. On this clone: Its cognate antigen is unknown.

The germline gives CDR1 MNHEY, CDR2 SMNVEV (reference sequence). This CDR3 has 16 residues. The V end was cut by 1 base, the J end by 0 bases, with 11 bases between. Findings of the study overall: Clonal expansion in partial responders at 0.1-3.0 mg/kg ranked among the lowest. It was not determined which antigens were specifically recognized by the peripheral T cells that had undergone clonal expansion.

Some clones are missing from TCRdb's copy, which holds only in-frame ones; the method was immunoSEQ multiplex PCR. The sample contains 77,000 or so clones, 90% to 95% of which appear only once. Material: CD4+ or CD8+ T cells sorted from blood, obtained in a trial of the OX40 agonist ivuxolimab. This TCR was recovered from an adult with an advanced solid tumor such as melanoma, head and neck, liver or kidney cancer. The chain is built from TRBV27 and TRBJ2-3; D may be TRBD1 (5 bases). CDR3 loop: CASSLYGRASTDTQYF. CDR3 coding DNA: TGTGCCAGCAGTTTATATGGCAGGGCGAGCACAGATACGCAGTATTTT.